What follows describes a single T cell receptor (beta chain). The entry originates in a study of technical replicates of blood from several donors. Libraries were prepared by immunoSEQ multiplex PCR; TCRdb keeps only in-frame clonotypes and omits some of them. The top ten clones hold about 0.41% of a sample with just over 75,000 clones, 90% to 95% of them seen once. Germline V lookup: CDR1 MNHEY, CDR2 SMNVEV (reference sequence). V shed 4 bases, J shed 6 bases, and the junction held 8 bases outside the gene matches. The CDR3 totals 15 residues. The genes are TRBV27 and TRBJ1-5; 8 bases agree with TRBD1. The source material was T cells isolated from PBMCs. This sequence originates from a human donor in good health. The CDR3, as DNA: TGTGCCAGCAGTTATGGACAGGGAATTAGTCAGCCCCAGCATTTT. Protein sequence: CASSYGQGISQPQHF.